The rows below give T cell receptor beta chains drawn from one sample of a study of regulatory T cells in long-lasting Graves disease. TCRdb passed the multiplex PCR reads through MiXCR, listing each CDR3 protein once. The table has about 400,000 distinct CDR3 sequences, less than 25% seen once. The source was peripheral blood mononuclear cells (PBMCs), collected when the disease was refractory, from a patient treated with antithyroid drugs. The receptors stem from a female donor with Graves disease. The CDR3 runs from the conserved cysteine through the conserved F or W. The D gene is left open where the match is weak. Not every row has a clone size; where given, it reads once, few, many or a size class.

TRBJ1-1 | many | NA | 14 | TRBV28 | TGTGCCAGCAGTTTTCAGGGATTGGACACTGAAGCTTTCTTT | CASSFQGLDTEAFF
TRBJ2-7 | NA | TRBD1 | 16 | TRBV6-1 | TGTGCCAGCAGTCCAGAACCGGGACAGGGACCCTACGAGCAGTACTTC | CASSPEPGQGPYEQYF
TRBJ2-2 | NA | TRBD2 | 14 | TRBV30 | TGTGCCTGGAGTGTAGCGGGAAACACCGGGGAGCTGTTTTTT | CAWSVAGNTGELFF
TRBJ2-1 | NA | NA | 14 | TRBV5-1 | TGCGCCAGCAGCACGGACAGCCGACACGATGAGCAGTTCTTC | CASSTDSRHDEQFF
TRBJ1-2 | many | NA | 15 | TRBV2 | TGTGCCAGCAGTGAAGAGGCAGGGGCTAACTATGGCTACACCTTC | CASSEEAGANYGYTF
TRBJ1-2 | many | TRBD1 | 14 | TRBV28 | TGTGCCAGCAGCTCCCCCGGACAGGGGCATGGCTACACCTTC | CASSSPGQGHGYTF
TRBJ2-5 | many | NA | 14 | TRBV7-8 | TGTGCCAGCAGCCGAATCCCCATGGGGGAGACCCAGTACTTC | CASSRIPMGETQYF
TRBJ1-1 | many | NA | 13 | TRBV28 | TGTGCCAGCAGGACCGAGTTGAACACTGAAGCTTTCTTT | CASRTELNTEAFF
TRBJ2-3 | few | TRBD2 | 12 | TRBV20-1 | TGCAGTTTGAGACTAGCAACAGATACGCAGTATTTT | CSLRLATDTQYF
TRBJ1-1 | few | TRBD1 | 15 | TRBV20-1 | TGCAGTGCTACTACAGGGGGGTGGCTGAACACTGAAGCTTTCTTT | CSATTGGWLNTEAFF
TRBJ2-5 | many | NA | 15 | TRBV7-9 | TGTGCCAGCAGCTTATTTCTGACAGACCAAGAGACCCAGTACTTC | CASSLFLTDQETQYF
TRBJ2-7 | many | TRBD1 | 13 | TRBV6-5 | TGTGCCAGCAGTTACTCAACAGGGGTCGAGCAGTACTTC | CASSYSTGVEQYF
TRBJ1-4 | NA | TRBD1 | 14 | TRBV5-1 | TGCGCCAGCAGCCGAGGGGACAGGGATGAAAAACTGTTTTTT | CASSRGDRDEKLFF
TRBJ1-1 | NA | NA | 15 | TRBV5-1 | TGCGCCAGCAGCTTGGCGGCAGGATTAGACACTGAAGCTTTCTTT | CASSLAAGLDTEAFF
TRBJ2-5 | NA | NA | 14 | TRBV6-1 | TGTGCCAGCACCTCCTGGGGGATCCAAGAGACCCAGTACTTC | CASTSWGIQETQYF
TRBJ1-5 | many | NA | 15 | TRBV12-3/TRBV12-4 | TGTGCCAGCAGTCCGCCTAACGAACCGAATCAGCCCCAGCATTTT | CASSPPNEPNQPQHF
TRBJ2-2 | NA | NA | 15 | TRBV6-5 | TGTGCCAGCAGTTACGAGGGAGCTTATACCGGGGAGCTGTTTTTT | CASSYEGAYTGELFF
TRBJ2-1 | NA | TRBD2 | 13 | TRBV10-3 | TGTGCCATCAAGACTAGCGGGGCTGATGAGCAGTTCTTC | CAIKTSGADEQFF
TRBJ1-2 | NA | NA | 15 | TRBV18 | TGTGCCAGCTCACCAGTCCAGGGAACTGTCTATGGCTACACCTTC | CASSPVQGTVYGYTF
TRBJ1-6 | few | NA | 12 | TRBV7-2 | TGTGCCAGCAGCTTACAATATTCACCCCTCCACTTT | CASSLQYSPLHF
TRBJ2-7 | NA | NA | 11 | TRBV29-1 | TGCAGCGTTGGGCGCAGCTACGAGCAGTACTTC | CSVGRSYEQYF
TRBJ2-5 | few | TRBD2 | 12 | TRBV29-1 | TGCAGCGTTGAACTAGCGGGAAGGACCCAGTACTTC | CSVELAGRTQYF
TRBJ2-7 | few | NA | 16 | TRBV28 | TGTGCCAGCAGTTTATTATCGGACAGCCACCGCTACGAGCAGTACTTC | CASSLLSDSHRYEQYF
TRBJ2-1 | NA | TRBD2 | 16 | TRBV12-3/TRBV12-4 | TGTGCCAGCAGCCCCCTAAGCGGGAGTGGGTACAATGAGCAGTTCTTC | CASSPLSGSGYNEQFF
TRBJ2-5 | few | TRBD2 | 15 | TRBV6-9 | TGTGCCAGCAGTTACTATGCGGGAGTGGAAGAGACCCAGTACTTC | CASSYYAGVEETQYF
TRBJ2-6 | NA | NA | 20 | TRBV6-9 | TGTGCCAGCAGTTCCACCCCTTTTATCCTCACTCTCTTCGGGGCCAACGTCCTGACTTTC | CASSSTPFILTLFGANVLTF
TRBJ1-2 | many | NA | 13 | TRBV30 | TGTGCCTGGAGTGTACTGGTGGGGAATGGCTACACCTTC | CAWSVLVGNGYTF
TRBJ2-6 | NA | NA | 18 | TRBV3-1 | TGTGCCAGCAGCCAAGGAGCCAAGGGTGGCTCTGGGGCCAACGTCCTGACTTTC | CASSQGAKGGSGANVLTF
TRBJ2-7 | NA | TRBD2 | 18 | TRBV14 | TGTGCCAGCAGCCAAAGATGGGGATTGACTAGCGGGAGATACGAGCAGTACTTC | CASSQRWGLTSGRYEQYF
TRBJ2-2 | many | NA | 15 | TRBV28 | TGTGCCAGCAGTTTATACCCCTCCTTGACCGGGGAGCTGTTTTTT | CASSLYPSLTGELFF
TRBJ1-4 | NA | NA | 13 | TRBV7-2 | TGTGCCAGCAGGGGGGCAGCTAATGAAAAACTGTTTTTT | CASRGAANEKLFF
TRBJ2-6 | NA | NA | 15 | TRBV9 | TGTGCCAGCAGCGTCGGGAGCTCTGGGGCCAACGTCCTGACTTTC | CASSVGSSGANVLTF
TRBJ1-1 | few | NA | 16 | TRBV18 | TGTGCCAGCTCACCGAGTAATTCAGTCATGAACACTGAAGCTTTCTTT | CASSPSNSVMNTEAFF
TRBJ1-2 | many | TRBD1 | 14 | TRBV15 | TGTGCCACCAGCATAGGACAGGGAGGCTATGGCTACACCTTC | CATSIGQGGYGYTF
TRBJ2-7 | NA | NA | 13 | TRBV28 | TGTGCCACCCGAGGCCCCCACTCCTACGAGCAGTACTTC | CATRGPHSYEQYF
TRBJ2-7 | many | NA | 14 | TRBV24-1 | TGTGCCAGACCTATTTACGGTAGCTCCTACGAGCAGTACTTC | CARPIYGSSYEQYF
TRBJ1-2 | NA | NA | 14 | TRBV4-1 | TGCGCCAGCAGCCGTTCAGGGGCGGCGCGGGGCTACACCTTC | CASSRSGAARGYTF
TRBJ2-1 | NA | TRBD2 | 16 | TRBV12-3/TRBV12-4 | TGTGCCAGCAGTTTAGGGGGACTAGCGGGAGCAAATGAGCAGTTCTTC | CASSLGGLAGANEQFF
TRBJ1-2 | few | TRBD1 | 14 | TRBV27 | TGTGCCAGCAGTTTCAGGGGGCGCTTCGGCGGCTACACCTTC | CASSFRGRFGGYTF
TRBJ2-3 | NA | NA | 15 | TRBV7-2 | TGTGCCAGCAGCGCCCGTTTACTCCCCCCAGATACGCAGTATTTT | CASSARLLPPDTQYF
TRBJ2-7 | many | NA | 16 | TRBV2 | TGTGCCAGCACTCCACTCTCCGGGACCGTGTTCTTCGAGCAGTACTTC | CASTPLSGTVFFEQYF
TRBJ2-7 | many | TRBD1 | 14 | TRBV10-1 | TGCGCCAGCAGTGAGTCCTGGGACAGCTACGAGCAGTACTTC | CASSESWDSYEQYF
TRBJ1-2 | NA | TRBD1 | 15 | TRBV25-1 | TGTGCCAGCAGTGAAAGGGCCCCGACAGGGGACGTCTACACCTTC | CASSERAPTGDVYTF
TRBJ2-2 | NA | NA | 14 | TRBV7-9 | TGTGCCAGCAGCTCAATTGGACAGCCCGGGGAGCTGTTTTTT | CASSSIGQPGELFF
TRBJ1-2 | many | NA | 16 | TRBV6-2/TRBV6-3 | TGTGCCAGCAGCTCGACCTCCCGGCCGGGGGACTATGGCTACACCTTC | CASSSTSRPGDYGYTF
TRBJ2-7 | NA | TRBD2 | 12 | TRBV29-1 | TGCAGCATGTCTAGCGGCGCTGGGGAGCAGTACTTC | CSMSSGAGEQYF
TRBJ2-4 | NA | TRBD1 | 13 | TRBV19 | TGTGCCAGTAGTATCCAACAGGGGGGCATTCAGTACTTC | CASSIQQGGIQYF
TRBJ2-2 | many | NA | 12 | TRBV7-3 | TGTGCCAGCAGCCCCCAGGGCGGGGAGCTGTTTTTT | CASSPQGGELFF
TRBJ2-1 | NA | TRBD2 | 14 | TRBV16 | TGTGCTAGTACGTCGGCTAGCGGGAGGAATGAGCAGTTCTTC | CASTSASGRNEQFF
TRBJ2-2 | NA | TRBD2 | 18 | TRBV11-3 | TGTGCCAGCAGTTTAGCGGGACTCGGCCGCGAGGGCACCGGGGAGCTGTTTTTT | CASSLAGLGREGTGELFF
TRBJ2-7 | few | NA | 13 | TRBV3-1 | TGTGCCAGCAGCCAAGATCTTCCCTACGAGCAGTACTTC | CASSQDLPYEQYF
TRBJ1-5 | NA | NA | 16 | TRBV4-2 | TGTGCCAGCAGCCAAGAGGAACGGACCCCTTATCAGCCCCAGCATTTT | CASSQEERTPYQPQHF
TRBJ2-7 | many | TRBD1 | 14 | TRBV2 | TGTGCCAGCAGTATGGACAGGCACTCCTACGAGCAGTACTTC | CASSMDRHSYEQYF
TRBJ2-7 | many | TRBD2 | 16 | TRBV27 | TGTGCCAGCAGTCCAGGACTAGCGGGAGGTTCCTACGAGCAGTACTTC | CASSPGLAGGSYEQYF